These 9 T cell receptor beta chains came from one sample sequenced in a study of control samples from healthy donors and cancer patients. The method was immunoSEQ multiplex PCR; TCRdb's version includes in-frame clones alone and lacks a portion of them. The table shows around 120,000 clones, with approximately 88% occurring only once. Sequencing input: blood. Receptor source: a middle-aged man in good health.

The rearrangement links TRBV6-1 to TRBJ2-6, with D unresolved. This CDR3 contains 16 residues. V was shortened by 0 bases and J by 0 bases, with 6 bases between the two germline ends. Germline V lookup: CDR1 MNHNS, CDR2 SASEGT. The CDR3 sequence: CASSEAAFSGANVLTF. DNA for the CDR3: TGTGCCAGCAGTGAAGCGGCGTTCTCTGGGGCCAACGTCCTGACTTTC.

CDR3 nucleotide sequence: TGTGCCACCAGGGACAGGGGGCGTGGAACAGATACGCAGTATTTT. It codes for CATRDRGRGTDTQYF. The V call is TRBV19, the J call TRBJ2-3; 12 bases map to TRBD1. The CDR3 is 15 residues long. Trimming took 10 bases from V and 3 from J; bases not matched to a gene: 8. Germline CDR1 LNHDA, CDR2 SQIVND (reference sequence).

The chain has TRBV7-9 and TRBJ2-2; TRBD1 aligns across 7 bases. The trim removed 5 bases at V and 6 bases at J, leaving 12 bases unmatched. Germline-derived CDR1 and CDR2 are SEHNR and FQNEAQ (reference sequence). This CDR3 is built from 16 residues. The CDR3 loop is CASSLLGQTLAGELFF. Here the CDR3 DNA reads TGTGCCAGCAGCCTCCTGGGACAGACTTTGGCCGGGGAGCTGTTTTTT.

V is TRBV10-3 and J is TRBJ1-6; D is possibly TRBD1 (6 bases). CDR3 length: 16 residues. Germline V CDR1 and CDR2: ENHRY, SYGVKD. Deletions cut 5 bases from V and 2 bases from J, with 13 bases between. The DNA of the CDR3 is TGTGCCATCAGTCCGATGCAGGGGACCTATAATTCACCCCTCCACTTT. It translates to CAISPMQGTYNSPLHF.

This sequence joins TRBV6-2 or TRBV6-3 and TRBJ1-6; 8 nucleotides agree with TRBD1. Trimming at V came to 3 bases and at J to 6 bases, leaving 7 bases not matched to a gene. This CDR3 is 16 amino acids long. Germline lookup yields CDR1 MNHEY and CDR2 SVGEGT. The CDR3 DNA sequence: TGTGCCAGCAGTTATCGACAGGGGTTAAGTAATTCACCCCTCCACTTT. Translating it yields CASSYRQGLSNSPLHF.

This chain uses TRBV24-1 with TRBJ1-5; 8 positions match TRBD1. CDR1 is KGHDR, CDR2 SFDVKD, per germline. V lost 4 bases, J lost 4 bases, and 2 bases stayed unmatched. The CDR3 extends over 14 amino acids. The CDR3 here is CATSDHRGNQPQHF. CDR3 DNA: TGTGCCACCAGTGACCACAGGGGGAATCAGCCCCAGCATTTT.

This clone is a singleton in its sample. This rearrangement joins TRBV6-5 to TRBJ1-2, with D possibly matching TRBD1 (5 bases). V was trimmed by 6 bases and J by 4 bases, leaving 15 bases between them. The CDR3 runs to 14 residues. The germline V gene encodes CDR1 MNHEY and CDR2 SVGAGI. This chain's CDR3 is CASSRLGGSYGYTF. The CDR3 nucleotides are TGTGCCAGCAGCCGCCTTGGGGGGTCCTATGGCTACACCTTC.

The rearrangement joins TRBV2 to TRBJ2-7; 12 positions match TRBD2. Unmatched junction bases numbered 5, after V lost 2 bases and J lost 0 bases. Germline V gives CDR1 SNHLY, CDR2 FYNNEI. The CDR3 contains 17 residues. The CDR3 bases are TGTGCCAGCAGTGAATCGCTAGCGGGGGGGAGCTCCTACGAGCAGTACTTC. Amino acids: CASSESLAGGSSYEQYF.

The CDR3 region has the DNA TGTGCCAGTAGTATTCTCCCGGGAGGGGGGTACCAAGAGACCCAGTACTTC. It specifies CASSILPGGGYQETQYF. The chain couples TRBV19 to TRBJ2-5; the match to TRBD2 covers 8 bases. Germline V gene lookup returns CDR1 LNHDA and CDR2 SQIVND (reference sequence). V was pared by 3 bases and J by 0 bases, with 9 bases of the junction left unmatched. This CDR3 is built from 17 residues.